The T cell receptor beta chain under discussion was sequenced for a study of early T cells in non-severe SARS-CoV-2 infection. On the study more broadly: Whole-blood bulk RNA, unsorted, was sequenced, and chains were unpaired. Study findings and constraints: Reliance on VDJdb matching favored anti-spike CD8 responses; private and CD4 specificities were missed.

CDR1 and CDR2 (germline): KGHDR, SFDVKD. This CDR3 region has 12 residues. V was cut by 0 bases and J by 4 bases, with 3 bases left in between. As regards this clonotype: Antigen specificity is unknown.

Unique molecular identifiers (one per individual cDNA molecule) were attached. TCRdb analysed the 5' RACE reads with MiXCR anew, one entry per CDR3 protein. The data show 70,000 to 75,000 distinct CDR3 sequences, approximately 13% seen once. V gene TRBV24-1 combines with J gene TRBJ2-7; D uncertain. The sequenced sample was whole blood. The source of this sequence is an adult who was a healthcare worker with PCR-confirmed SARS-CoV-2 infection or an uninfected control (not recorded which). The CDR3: CATSDLKYEQYF. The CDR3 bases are TGTGCCACCAGTGATTTGAAGTACGAGCAGTACTTC.